Sequencing of this T cell receptor beta chain was carried out in a study of cytotoxic CD8 clonotypes in ibrutinib-treated CLL. Study-level background: Outcomes included around 25 partial and 2 complete responses; after median 68 months, 14 stayed remitted and roughly twelve progressed. Average yields of around 230,000 productive templates and tens of thousands of productive rearrangements characterized the samples. Treatment had run for a median roughly eleven months, range 6 to 36, when response samples were taken.

Per germline, CDR1 LNHDA and CDR2 SQIVND (reference sequence). Trimming at V came to 4 bases and at J to 0 bases, leaving 7 bases not matched to a gene. This CDR3 region has 18 residues. Sequencing was performed with immunoSEQ multiplex PCR; in TCRdb, only in-frame clones are kept and a portion is missing. Counted here are more than 300,000 clones, 70% to 80% occurring once; the ten biggest clones make up roughly 6.3%. From cryopreserved PBMCs came around 2 micrograms of genomic DNA used for TCR beta libraries. This TCR derives from a human donor with chronic lymphocytic leukemia. The source material was PBMCs, sampled before ibrutinib treatment. The rearrangement uses TRBV19 and TRBJ1-5; 12 bases align to TRBD1. DNA for the CDR3: TGTGCCAGTAGTAGATCCGGGACAGGGGGCTTTAGCAATCAGCCCCAGCATTTT. Translation gives CASSRSGTGGFSNQPQHF.